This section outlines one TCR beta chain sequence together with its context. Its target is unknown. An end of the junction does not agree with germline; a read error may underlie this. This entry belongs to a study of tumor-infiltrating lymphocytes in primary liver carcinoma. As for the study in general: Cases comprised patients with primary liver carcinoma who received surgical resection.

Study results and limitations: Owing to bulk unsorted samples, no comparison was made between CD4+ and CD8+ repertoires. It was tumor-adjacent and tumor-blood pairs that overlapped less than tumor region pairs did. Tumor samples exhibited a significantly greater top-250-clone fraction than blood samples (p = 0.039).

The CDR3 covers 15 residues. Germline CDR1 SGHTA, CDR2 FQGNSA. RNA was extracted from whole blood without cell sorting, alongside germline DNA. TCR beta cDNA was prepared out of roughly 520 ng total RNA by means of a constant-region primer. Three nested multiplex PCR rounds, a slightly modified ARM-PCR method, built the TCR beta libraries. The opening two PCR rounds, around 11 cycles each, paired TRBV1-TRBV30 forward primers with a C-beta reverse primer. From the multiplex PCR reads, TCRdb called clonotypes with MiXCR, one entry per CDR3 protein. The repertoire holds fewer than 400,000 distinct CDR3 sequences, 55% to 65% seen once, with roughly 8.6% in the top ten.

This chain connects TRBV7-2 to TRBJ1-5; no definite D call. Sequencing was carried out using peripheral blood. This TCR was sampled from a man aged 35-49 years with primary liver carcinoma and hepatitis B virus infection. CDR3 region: CVSSLEGLRNQPQHF. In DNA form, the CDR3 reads TGTGTCAGCAGCTTGGAGGGCCTTCGCAATCAGCCCCAGCATTTT.